The rows below give T cell receptor beta chains drawn from one sample of a study of shared clonotypes between healthy human individuals. TCRdb's table, derived via immunoSEQ multiplex PCR, lists solely in-frame clones and lacks some. The repertoire holds 2,500,000 or so clones, with approximately 90% as singletons. Material for sequencing was naive CD4+ T cells from PBMCs. Source of these receptors: a young man in good health. Some clones in this sample may be carry-over from other donors' samples. Both conserved end residues are part of each CDR3. The D gene is left open where the match is weak. Clone size appears in some rows only: once, few, many, or a class for an expanded clone.

NA | NA | TRBJ1-2 | TRBV20-1 | TGCGGCGTAGACGGTGGCTACACCTTC | CGVDGGYTF
TRBD1 | once | TRBJ1-4 | TRBV7-9 | TGTGCCAGCAGCTTTACAGGGGGCCCCAATGAAAAACTGTTTTTT | CASSFTGGPNEKLFF
TRBD2 | NA | TRBJ2-7 | TRBV25-1 | TGTGCCAGCAGTGCGGGAGGGGGGAAGCAGTACTTC | CASSAGGGKQYF
NA | NA | TRBJ2-5 | TRBV9 | TGTGCCAGCAGCGTTAGCGGTACGGCGGGAGAGACCCAGTACTTC | CASSVSGTAGETQYF
TRBD1 | NA | TRBJ1-3 | TRBV28 | TGTGCCAGCAGCCTTCCGGGACAGGGGGAAGGAAACACCATATATTTT | CASSLPGQGEGNTIYF
NA | few | TRBJ2-2 | TRBV21-1 | TGTGCCAGCAGCAAAGAGAACGACCGGGACAGGGTTAAGGAGCTGTTTTTT | CASSKENDRDRVKELFF
TRBD2 | NA | TRBJ2-1 | TRBV10-3 | TGTGCCATCAGTGAGTCGGGGGTAGCGGGGCTAAATGGGAATGAGCAGTTCTTC | CAISESGVAGLNGNEQFF
NA | NA | TRBJ2-7 | TRBV5-1 | TGCGCCAGCAGCCCCCTACCAGGGGCCCCCTACGAGCAGTACTTC | CASSPLPGAPYEQYF
TRBD2 | NA | TRBJ2-1 | TRBV4-2 | TGTGCCAGCAGCCACCCCCGGGGGGATGAGCAGTTCTTC | CASSHPRGDEQFF
NA | NA | TRBJ2-3 | TRBV18 | TGTGCCAGCTCACCACGCTACAGGGAACTCGCAGATACGCAGTATTTT | CASSPRYRELADTQYF
NA | NA | TRBJ1-4 | TRBV5-1 | TGCGCCAGCAGCTTGGCGGTCGCAACTAATGAAAAACTGTTTTTT | CASSLAVATNEKLFF
NA | NA | TRBJ2-7 | TRBV7-6 | TGTGCCAGCAGCTTTGGGGCGGGCCAAACCTCCTACGAGCAGTACTTC | CASSFGAGQTSYEQYF
NA | NA | TRBJ2-6 | TRBV15 | TGTGCCACCAGCAGAGATACTGGGGCCAACGTCCTGACTTTC | CATSRDTGANVLTF
TRBD2 | NA | TRBJ2-7 | TRBV29-1 | TGCAGCGGCCTAACTAGCGGGAGGGCCCAGCTGTACTTC | CSGLTSGRAQLYF
NA | NA | TRBJ1-1 | TRBV6-5 | TGTGCCAGCAGTTACGGAAGGGAAAACACTGAAGCTTTCTTT | CASSYGRENTEAFF
TRBD2 | NA | TRBJ2-2 | TRBV5-4 | TGTGCCAGCAGCTTCCGTATAGCGGGAGGGCCCGGGGAGCTGTTTTTT | CASSFRIAGGPGELFF
NA | NA | TRBJ1-3 | TRBV28 | TGTGCCAGCAGTTTACCAGAACCTGGAAACACCATATATTTT | CASSLPEPGNTIYF
TRBD2 | NA | TRBJ2-3 | TRBV4-2 | TGTGCCAGCAGCCAAGATAACCTAGCGGGAGGCTCAGATACGCAGTATTTT | CASSQDNLAGGSDTQYF
TRBD1 | NA | TRBJ1-2 | TRBV6-5 | TGTGCCAGCAGTCCTGGGACAGGACGGACCTATGGCTACACCTTC | CASSPGTGRTYGYTF
NA | NA | TRBJ2-5 | TRBV30 | TGTGCCTGGAGTCTCCGGGACGCCGAGTACTTC | CAWSLRDAEYF
NA | NA | TRBJ2-2 | TRBV7-3 | TGTGCCAGCAGCTCCCTTAGCGGTCGGGTGGGGGAGCTGTTTTTT | CASSSLSGRVGELFF
TRBD1 | once | TRBJ2-3 | TRBV7-9 | TGTGCCAGCAGCCTGGGACAGGCCAGCACAGATACGCAGTATTTT | CASSLGQASTDTQYF
NA | NA | TRBJ2-1 | TRBV5-6 | TGTGCCAGCACCCTGGGGCCTCTAGCTGCCTACAATGAGCAGTTCTTC | CASTLGPLAAYNEQFF
NA | once | TRBJ2-3 | TRBV9 | TGTGCCAGCAGCGTATTACCCAAAATCACAGATACGCAGTATTTT | CASSVLPKITDTQYF
TRBD2 | NA | TRBJ2-2 | TRBV28 | TGTGCCAGCAGTAAACTAGCGGGAGGGCCGGGGACCGGGGAGCTGTTTTTT | CASSKLAGGPGTGELFF
NA | NA | TRBJ2-3 | TRBV5-1 | TGCGCCAGCTTGGGCCCCGAAGGTGCAGATACGCAGTATTTT | CASLGPEGADTQYF
NA | NA | TRBJ1-5 | TRBV4-2 | TGTGCCAGCAGCCAACAACCGGGACCGTCGACCTGGCCCCAGCATTTT | CASSQQPGPSTWPQHF
TRBD1 | NA | TRBJ1-4 | TRBV5-1 | TGCGCCAGCAATACAGGGGACCAAGAAAAACTGTTTTTT | CASNTGDQEKLFF
NA | NA | TRBJ1-3 | TRBV27 | TGTGCCAGCAGCTACAGGGCTGGAAACACCATATATTTT | CASSYRAGNTIYF
NA | NA | TRBJ2-1 | TRBV13 | TGTGCCAGCAGCACCCTTGACTACAATGAGCAGTTCTTC | CASSTLDYNEQFF
TRBD2 | NA | TRBJ2-1 | TRBV7-7 | TGTGCCAGCAGCCTATCCGGGACTAGCGGGAGTCGGGAGCAGTTCTTC | CASSLSGTSGSREQFF
NA | NA | TRBJ2-1 | TRBV18 | TGTGCCAGCTCACCGATGACTGGCTCCTACAATGAGCAGTTCTTC | CASSPMTGSYNEQFF
NA | NA | TRBJ1-1 | TRBV5-1 | TGCGCCAGCAGCTTGGGACATATGAACACTGAAGCTTTCTTT | CASSLGHMNTEAFF
TRBD2 | NA | TRBJ2-1 | TRBV15 | TGTGCCACCAGCCGAAAGCGGGAGGCCTCCTACAATGAGCAGTTCTTC | CATSRKREASYNEQFF
NA | NA | TRBJ2-7 | TRBV19 | TGTGCCAGTAGTATCCGGTTAGCGGTCTCCTACGAGCAGTACTTC | CASSIRLAVSYEQYF
TRBD1 | NA | TRBJ2-4 | TRBV5-1 | TGCGCCAGCAGCCCCAGGCAGGGGGCGAACATTCAGTACTTC | CASSPRQGANIQYF
NA | NA | TRBJ1-1 | TRBV11-3 | TGTGCCAGCAGCTCCCAGGGGAGCACTGAAGCTTTCTTT | CASSSQGSTEAFF
TRBD1 | NA | TRBJ2-2 | TRBV6-6 | TGTGCCAGCAGACGGCCTGACAGGGCAAACACCGGGGAGCTGTTTTTT | CASRRPDRANTGELFF
TRBD2 | NA | TRBJ2-7 | TRBV7-3 | TGTGCCAGCAGCATACCGGGACTAGCGGGAGGCTACGAGCAGTACTTC | CASSIPGLAGGYEQYF
NA | NA | TRBJ2-7 | TRBV7-2 | TGTGCCAGCAGTCAGGGGCTCAGGAGCTCCTACGAGCAGTACTTC | CASSQGLRSSYEQYF
TRBD2 | NA | TRBJ2-1 | TRBV14 | TGTGCCAGCAGCCCTCGGACTAGCTTCTACAATGAGCAGTTCTTC | CASSPRTSFYNEQFF
NA | NA | TRBJ1-1 | TRBV28 | TGTGCCAGCAGTTTTCGACCATCCGGAGCAGGGAGGTACACTGACGCTTTCTTT | CASSFRPSGAGRYTDAFF
NA | NA | TRBJ1-4 | TRBV5-3 | TGTGCCAGAAGCTCCCACCTATGGGGGGAAAAACTGTTTTTT | CARSSHLWGEKLFF
TRBD1 | NA | TRBJ1-5 | TRBV11-2 | TGTGCCAGCAGCTGGGGACAGGGTAATCAGCCCCAGCATTTT | CASSWGQGNQPQHF
NA | NA | TRBJ2-7 | TRBV7-2 | TGTGCCAGCAGCTTACTCAACTCCTACGAGCAGTACTTC | CASSLLNSYEQYF
NA | NA | TRBJ1-3 | TRBV19 | TGTGCCAGTAGTATGAGACTCTCTGGAAACACCATATATTTT | CASSMRLSGNTIYF
TRBD2 | NA | TRBJ2-7 | TRBV7-2 | TGTGCCAGCAGCTTTGGACGGGAGGGCTACGAGCAGTACTTC | CASSFGREGYEQYF
NA | NA | TRBJ1-2 | TRBV28 | TGTGCCGTCGACAGACGATATGGCTACACCTTC | CAVDRRYGYTF